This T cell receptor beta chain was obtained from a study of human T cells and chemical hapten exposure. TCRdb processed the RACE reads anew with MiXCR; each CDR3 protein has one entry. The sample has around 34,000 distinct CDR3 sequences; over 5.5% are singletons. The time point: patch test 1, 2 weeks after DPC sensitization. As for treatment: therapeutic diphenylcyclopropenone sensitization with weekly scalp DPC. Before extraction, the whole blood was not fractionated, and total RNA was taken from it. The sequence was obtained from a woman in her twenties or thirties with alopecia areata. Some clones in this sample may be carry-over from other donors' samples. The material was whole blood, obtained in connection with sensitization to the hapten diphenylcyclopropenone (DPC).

DNA of the CDR3: TGTGCCAGCAGCTTAGCGCATGGGAGCCCCTCCTACGAGCAGTACTTC. Protein: CASSLAHGSPSYEQYF. The rearrangement links TRBV7-2 to TRBJ2-7; a possible D gene is TRBD2 (5 bases). Trimming removed 0 bases from V and 0 bases from J, with 12 bases in between. This CDR3 is 16 amino acids long. The germline V gene encodes CDR1 SGHTA and CDR2 FQGNSA.